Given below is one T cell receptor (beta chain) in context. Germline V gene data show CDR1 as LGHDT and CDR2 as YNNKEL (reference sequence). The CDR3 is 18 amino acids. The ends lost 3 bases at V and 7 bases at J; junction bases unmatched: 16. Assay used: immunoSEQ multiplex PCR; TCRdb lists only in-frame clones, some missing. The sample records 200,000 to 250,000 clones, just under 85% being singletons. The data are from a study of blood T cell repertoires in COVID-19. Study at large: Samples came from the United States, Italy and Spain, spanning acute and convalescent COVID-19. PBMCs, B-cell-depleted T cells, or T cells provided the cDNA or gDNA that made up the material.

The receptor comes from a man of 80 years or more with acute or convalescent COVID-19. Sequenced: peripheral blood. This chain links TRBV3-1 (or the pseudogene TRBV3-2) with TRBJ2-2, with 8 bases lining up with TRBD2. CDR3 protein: CASSHIPPAGGGIGELFF. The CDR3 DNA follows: TGTGCCAGCAGCCATATCCCCCCCGCGGGCGGGGGGATCGGGGAGCTGTTTTTT.